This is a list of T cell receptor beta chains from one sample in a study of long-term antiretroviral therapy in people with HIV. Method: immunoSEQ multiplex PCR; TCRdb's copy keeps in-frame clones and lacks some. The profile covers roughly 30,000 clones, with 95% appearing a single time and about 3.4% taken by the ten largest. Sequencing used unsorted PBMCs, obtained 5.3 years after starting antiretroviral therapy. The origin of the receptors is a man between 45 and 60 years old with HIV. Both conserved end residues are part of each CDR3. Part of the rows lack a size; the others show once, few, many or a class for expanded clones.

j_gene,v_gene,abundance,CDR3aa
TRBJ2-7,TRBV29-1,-,CSVRSGGLHFYEQYF
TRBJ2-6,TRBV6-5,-,CASGQGAAGANVLTF
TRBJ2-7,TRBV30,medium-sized,CAWSAGGFYEQYF
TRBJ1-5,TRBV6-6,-,CASRKGENSNQPQHF
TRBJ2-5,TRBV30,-,CAWSVRESGETQYF
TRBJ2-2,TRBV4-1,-,CASSQTGAGTGELFF
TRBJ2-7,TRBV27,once,CASGTGGHYEQYF
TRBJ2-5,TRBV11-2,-,CASSLEGTGVGETQYF
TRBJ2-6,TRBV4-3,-,CASSQNRGLSSGANVLTF
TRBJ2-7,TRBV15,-,CATSRARGIYEQYF
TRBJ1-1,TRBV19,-,CASSNLGAVMNTEAFF
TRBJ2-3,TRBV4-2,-,CASSKEGQGMADTQYF
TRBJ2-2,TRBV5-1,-,CASSLSGRPNTGELFF
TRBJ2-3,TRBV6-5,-,CASSYAASTDTQYF
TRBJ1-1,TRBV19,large,CASSMPGVNTEAFF
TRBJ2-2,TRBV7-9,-,CASSSSAGLNTGELFF
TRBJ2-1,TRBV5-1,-,CASSSQGGSSYNEQFF
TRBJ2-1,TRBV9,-,CASSVYGSSYNEQFF
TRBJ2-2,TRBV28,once,CASSLTRNTGELFF
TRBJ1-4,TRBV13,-,CASSFQEATNEKLFF
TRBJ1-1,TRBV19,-,CASSIGNQGFSEAFF
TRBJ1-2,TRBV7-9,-,CASSPEGYGYTF
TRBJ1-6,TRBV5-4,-,CASSLDPLANSPLHF
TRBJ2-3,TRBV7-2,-,CASSLLLAGFSTDTQYF
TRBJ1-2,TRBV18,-,CASSPTGNYGYTF
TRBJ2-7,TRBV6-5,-,CASRGQGSYEQYF
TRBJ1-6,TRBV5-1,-,CASSLEGQDNSPLHF
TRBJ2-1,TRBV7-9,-,CASSSTGESSYNEQFF
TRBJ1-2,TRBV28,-,CASGDMASYGYTF
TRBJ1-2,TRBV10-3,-,CAISDRALYGYTF
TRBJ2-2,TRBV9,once,CASTLTSGANTGELFF
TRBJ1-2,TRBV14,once,CASSLGNYGYTF
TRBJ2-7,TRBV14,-,CASSQAGTGPYEQYF
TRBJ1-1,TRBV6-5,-,CATYRLGGTEAFF
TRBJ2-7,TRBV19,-,CATRDNHYEQYF
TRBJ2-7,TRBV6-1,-,CASSEPAGTSGPRSSYEQYF
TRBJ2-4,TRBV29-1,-,CSVDSSSYRNIQYF
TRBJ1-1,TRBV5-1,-,CASSHTGNTEAFF
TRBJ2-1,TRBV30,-,CAWSSGGRGNEQFF
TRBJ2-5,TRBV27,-,CASSLSAPSGGRTQYF
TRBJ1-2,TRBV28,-,CASTLRDRSIYGYTF
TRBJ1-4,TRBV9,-,CASSTSWTASEKLFF
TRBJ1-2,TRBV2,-,CASSDGQGIDYGYTF
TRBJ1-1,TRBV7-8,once,CASSLEWRYTEAFF
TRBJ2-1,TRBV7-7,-,CASSLDISSYNEQFF
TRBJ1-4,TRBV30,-,CAWTSGIGNEKLFF
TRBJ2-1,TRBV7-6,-,CASSWTSGGGYNEQFF